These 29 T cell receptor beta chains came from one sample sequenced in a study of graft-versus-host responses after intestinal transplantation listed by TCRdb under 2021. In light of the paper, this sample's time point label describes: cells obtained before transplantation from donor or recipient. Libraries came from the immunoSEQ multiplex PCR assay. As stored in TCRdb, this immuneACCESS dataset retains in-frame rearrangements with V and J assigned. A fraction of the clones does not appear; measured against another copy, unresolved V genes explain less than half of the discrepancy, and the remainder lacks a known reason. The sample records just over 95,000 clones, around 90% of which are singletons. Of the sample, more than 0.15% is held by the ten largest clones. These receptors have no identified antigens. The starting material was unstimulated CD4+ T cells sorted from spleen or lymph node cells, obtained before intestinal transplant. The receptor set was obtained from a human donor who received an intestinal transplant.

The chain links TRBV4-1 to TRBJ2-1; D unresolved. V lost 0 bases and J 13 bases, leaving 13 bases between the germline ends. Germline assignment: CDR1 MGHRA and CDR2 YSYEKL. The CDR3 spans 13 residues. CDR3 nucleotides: TGCGCCAGCAGCCAAGATCTTGAACGGAGCCAGTTCTTC. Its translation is CASSQDLERSQFF.

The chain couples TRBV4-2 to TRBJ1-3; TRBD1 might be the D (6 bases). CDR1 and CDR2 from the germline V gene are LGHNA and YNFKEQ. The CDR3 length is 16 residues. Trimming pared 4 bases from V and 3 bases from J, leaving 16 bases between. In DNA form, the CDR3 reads TGTGCCAGCAGCCGCCAACAGGGTACATTTGGAAACACCATATATTTT. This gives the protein CASSRQQGTFGNTIYF.

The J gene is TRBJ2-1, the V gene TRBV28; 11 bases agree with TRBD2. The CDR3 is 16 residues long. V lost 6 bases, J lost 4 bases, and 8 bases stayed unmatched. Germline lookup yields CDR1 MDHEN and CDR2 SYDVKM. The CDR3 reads CASSHQGTSGYNEQFF. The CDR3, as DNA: TGTGCCAGCAGCCACCAAGGGACTAGCGGTTACAATGAGCAGTTCTTC.

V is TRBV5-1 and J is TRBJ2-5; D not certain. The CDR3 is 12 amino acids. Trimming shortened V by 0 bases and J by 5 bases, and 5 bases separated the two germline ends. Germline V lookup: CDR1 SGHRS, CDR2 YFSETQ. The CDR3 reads CASSLDRETQYF. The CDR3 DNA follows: TGCGCCAGCAGCTTGGATCGGGAGACCCAGTACTTC. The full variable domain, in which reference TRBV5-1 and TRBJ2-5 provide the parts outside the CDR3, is KAGVTQTPRYLIKTRGQQVTLSCSPISGHRSVSWYQQTPGQGLQFLFEYFSETQRNKGNFPGRFSGRQFSNSRSEMNVSTLELGDSALYLCASSLDRETQYFGPGTRLLVL.

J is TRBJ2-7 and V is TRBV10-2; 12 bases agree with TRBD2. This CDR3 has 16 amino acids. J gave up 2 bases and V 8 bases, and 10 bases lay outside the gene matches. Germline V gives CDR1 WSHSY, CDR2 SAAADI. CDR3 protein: CASESGRTSGTYEQYF. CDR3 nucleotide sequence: TGCGCCAGCGAGTCGGGGAGGACTAGCGGGACCTACGAGCAGTACTTC.

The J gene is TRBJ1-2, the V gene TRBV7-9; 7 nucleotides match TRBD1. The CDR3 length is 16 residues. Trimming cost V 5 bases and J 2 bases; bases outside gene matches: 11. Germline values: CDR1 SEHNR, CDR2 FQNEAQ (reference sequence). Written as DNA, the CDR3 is TGTGCCAGCAGCGATGGACAGGCTGGGGGGAACTATGGCTACACCTTC. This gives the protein CASSDGQAGGNYGYTF.

Here the CDR3 reads CASSYSRSGELFF. The CDR3 DNA is TGTGCCAGCAGTTACTCCCGGTCCGGGGAGCTGTTTTTT. The chain joins TRBV6-6 to TRBJ2-2, with D unclear. The CDR3 has 13 residues. The V gene lost 0 bases and the J gene lost 6 bases, with 5 bases spanning the gap. Germline V gene sequence: CDR1 MNHNY, CDR2 SVGAGI (reference sequence).

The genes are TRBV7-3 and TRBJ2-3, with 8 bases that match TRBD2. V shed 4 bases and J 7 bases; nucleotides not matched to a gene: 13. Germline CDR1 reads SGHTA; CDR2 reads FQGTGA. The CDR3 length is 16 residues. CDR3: CASSSFIGGATNTQYF. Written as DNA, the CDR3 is TGTGCCAGCAGCTCGTTCATCGGGGGGGCCACTAATACGCAGTATTTT.

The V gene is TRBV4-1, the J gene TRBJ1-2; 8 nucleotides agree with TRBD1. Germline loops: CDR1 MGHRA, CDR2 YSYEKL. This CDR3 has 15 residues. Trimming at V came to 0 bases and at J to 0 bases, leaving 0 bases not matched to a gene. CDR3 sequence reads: CASSQEGQANYGYTF. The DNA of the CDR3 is TGCGCCAGCAGCCAAGAGGGACAGGCTAACTATGGCTACACCTTC.

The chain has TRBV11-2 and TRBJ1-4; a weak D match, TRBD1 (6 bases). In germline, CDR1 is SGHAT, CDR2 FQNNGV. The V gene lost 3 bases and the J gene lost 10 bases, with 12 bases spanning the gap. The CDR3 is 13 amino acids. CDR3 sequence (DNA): TGTGCCAGCAGCTTGGACAGCGCCACAAAACTGTTTTTT. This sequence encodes CASSLDSATKLFF.

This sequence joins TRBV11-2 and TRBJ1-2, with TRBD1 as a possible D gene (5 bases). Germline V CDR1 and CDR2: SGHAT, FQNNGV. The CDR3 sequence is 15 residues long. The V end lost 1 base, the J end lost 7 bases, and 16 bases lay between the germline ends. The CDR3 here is CASSLVPLQGSGYTF. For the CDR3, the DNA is TGTGCCAGCAGCTTAGTCCCTCTGCAGGGTAGTGGCTACACCTTC.

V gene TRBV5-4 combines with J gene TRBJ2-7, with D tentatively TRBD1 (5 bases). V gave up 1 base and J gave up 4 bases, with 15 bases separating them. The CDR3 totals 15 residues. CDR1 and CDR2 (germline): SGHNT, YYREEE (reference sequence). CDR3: CASSLTGRAAYEQYF. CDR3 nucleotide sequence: TGTGCCAGCAGCTTGACGGGCAGGGCTGCTTACGAGCAGTACTTC.

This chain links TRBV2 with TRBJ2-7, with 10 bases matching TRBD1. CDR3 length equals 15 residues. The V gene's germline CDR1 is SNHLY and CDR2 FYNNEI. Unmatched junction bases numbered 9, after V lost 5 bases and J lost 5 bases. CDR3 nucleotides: TGTGCCAGCAGTAGACAGACAGGGGGCGGCGACGAGCAGTACTTC. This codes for CASSRQTGGGDEQYF.

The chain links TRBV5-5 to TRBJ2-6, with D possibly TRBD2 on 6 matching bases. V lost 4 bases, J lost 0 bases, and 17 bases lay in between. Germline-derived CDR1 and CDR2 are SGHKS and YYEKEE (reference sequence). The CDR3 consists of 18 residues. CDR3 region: CASSAPGATLSGANVLTF. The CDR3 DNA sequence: TGTGCCAGCAGCGCCCCGGGAGCGACTCTCTCTGGGGCCAACGTCCTGACTTTC.

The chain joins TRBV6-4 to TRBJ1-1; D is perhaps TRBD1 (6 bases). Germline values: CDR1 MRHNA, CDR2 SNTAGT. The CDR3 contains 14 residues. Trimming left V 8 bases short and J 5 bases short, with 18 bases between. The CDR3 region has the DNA TGTGCCAGCGCGGTAGAAGGGGGAAGGACTGAAGCTTTCTTT. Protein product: CASAVEGGRTEAFF.

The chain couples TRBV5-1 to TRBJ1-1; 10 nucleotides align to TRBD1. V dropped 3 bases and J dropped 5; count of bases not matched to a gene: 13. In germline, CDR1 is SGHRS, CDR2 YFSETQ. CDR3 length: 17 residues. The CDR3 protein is CASSSGQGDSVGTEAFF. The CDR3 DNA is TGCGCCAGCAGCTCAGGACAGGGGGATTCGGTGGGGACTGAAGCTTTCTTT.

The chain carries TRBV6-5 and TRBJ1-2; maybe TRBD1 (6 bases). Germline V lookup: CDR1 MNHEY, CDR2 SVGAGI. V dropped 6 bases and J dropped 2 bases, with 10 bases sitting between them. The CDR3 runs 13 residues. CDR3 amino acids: CASSPGQNYGYTF. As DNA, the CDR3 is TGTGCCAGCAGCCCCGGACAGAACTATGGCTACACCTTC.

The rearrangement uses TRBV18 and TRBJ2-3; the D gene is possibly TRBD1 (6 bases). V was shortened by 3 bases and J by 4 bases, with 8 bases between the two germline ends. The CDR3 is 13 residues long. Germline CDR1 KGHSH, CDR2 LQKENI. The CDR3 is CASSPDRSDTQYF. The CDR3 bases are TGTGCCAGCTCACCTGACAGGTCAGATACGCAGTATTTT.

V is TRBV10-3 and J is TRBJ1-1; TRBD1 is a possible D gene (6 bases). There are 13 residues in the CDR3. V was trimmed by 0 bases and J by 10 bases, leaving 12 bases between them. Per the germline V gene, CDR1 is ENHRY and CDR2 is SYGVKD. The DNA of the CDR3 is TGTGCCATCAGTGAGTCGAGGGGGGGAGGAGCTTTCTTT. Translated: CAISESRGGGAFF.

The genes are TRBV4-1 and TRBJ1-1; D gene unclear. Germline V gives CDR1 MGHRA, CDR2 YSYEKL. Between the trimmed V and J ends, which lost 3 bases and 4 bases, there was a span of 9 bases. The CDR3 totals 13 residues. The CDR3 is CASSQSGVTEAFF. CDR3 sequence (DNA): TGCGCCAGCAGCCAGTCGGGTGTCACTGAAGCTTTCTTT.

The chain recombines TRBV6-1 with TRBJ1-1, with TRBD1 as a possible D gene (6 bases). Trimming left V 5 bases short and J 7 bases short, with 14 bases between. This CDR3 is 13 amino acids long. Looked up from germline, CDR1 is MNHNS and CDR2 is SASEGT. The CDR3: CASSKDPRGEAFF. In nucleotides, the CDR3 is TGTGCCAGCAGTAAAGACCCCAGGGGTGAAGCTTTCTTT.

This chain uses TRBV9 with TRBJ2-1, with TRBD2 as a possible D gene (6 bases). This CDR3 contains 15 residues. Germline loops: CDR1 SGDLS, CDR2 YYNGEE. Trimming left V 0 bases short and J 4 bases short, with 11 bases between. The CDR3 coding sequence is TGTGCCAGCAGCGTAGCGGGAGCAGGGTACAATGAGCAGTTCTTC. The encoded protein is CASSVAGAGYNEQFF.

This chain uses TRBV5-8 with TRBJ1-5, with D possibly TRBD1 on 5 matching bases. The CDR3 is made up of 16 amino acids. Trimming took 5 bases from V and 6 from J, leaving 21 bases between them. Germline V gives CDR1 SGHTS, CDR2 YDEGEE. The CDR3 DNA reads TGTGCCAGCAGTGGGGAATTGGGGGGGAGAGGTCAGCCCCAGCATTTT. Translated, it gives CASSGELGGRGQPQHF.

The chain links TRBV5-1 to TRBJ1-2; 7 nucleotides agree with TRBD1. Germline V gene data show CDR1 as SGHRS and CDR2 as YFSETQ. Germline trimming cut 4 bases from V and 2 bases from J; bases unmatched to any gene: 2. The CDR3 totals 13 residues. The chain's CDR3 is CASSQTGNYGYTF. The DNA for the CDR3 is TGCGCCAGCAGCCAGACAGGGAACTATGGCTACACCTTC.

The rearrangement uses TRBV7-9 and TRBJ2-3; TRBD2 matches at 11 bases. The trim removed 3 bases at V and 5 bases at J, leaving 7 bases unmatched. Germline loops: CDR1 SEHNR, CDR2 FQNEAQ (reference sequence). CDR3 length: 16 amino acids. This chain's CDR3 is CASSFGLAGGRDTQYF. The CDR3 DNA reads TGTGCCAGCAGCTTTGGCCTAGCGGGGGGAAGAGATACGCAGTATTTT.

CDR3 region: CASDKVRGGGTDTQYF. CDR3 nucleotides: TGTGCCAGCGACAAAGTTCGCGGGGGGGGCACAGATACGCAGTATTTT. This chain links TRBV6-6 with TRBJ2-3, with 9 bases lining up with TRBD2. The germline V gene encodes CDR1 MNHNY and CDR2 SVGAGI (reference sequence). The V segment lost 8 bases and the J segment 1 base; nucleotides outside the gene matches: 10. The CDR3 contains 16 residues.

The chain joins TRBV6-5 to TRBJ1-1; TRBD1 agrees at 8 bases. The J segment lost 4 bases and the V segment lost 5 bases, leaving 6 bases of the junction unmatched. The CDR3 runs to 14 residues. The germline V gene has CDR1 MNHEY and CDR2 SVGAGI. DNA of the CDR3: TGTGCCAGCAGTCCAGGGGGCTCGCTCACTGAAGCTTTCTTT. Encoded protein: CASSPGGSLTEAFF.

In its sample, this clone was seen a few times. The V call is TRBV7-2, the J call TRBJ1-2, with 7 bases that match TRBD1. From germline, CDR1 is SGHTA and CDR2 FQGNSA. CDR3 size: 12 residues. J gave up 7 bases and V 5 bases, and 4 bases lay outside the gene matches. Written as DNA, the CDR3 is TGTGCCAGCAGCCTACAGGGGTTTGGCTACACCTTC. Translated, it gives CASSLQGFGYTF. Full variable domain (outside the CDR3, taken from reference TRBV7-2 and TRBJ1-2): GAGVSQSPSNKVTEKGKDVELRCDPISGHTALYWYRQSLGQGLEFLIYFQGNSAPDKSGLPSDRFSAERTGGSVSTLTIQRTQQEDSAVYLCASSLQGFGYTFGSGTRLTVV.

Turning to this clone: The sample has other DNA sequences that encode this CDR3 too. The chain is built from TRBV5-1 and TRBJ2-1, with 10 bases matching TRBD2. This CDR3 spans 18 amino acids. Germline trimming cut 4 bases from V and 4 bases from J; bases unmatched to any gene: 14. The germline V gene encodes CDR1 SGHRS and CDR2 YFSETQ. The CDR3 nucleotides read TGCGCCAGCAGCCGAGCGGGAGGGCCAACAAGATTATACAATGAGCAGTTCTTC. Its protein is CASSRAGGPTRLYNEQFF.